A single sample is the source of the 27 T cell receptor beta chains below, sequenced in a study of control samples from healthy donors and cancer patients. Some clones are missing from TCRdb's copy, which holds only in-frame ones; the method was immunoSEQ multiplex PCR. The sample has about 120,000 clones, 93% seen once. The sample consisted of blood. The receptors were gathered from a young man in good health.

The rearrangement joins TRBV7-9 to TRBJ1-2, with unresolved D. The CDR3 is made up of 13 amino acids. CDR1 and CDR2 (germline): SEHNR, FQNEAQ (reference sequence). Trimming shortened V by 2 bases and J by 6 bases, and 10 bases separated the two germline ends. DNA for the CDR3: TGTGCCAGCAGCTTATACGAGCGGGATGGCTACACCTTC. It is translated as CASSLYERDGYTF.

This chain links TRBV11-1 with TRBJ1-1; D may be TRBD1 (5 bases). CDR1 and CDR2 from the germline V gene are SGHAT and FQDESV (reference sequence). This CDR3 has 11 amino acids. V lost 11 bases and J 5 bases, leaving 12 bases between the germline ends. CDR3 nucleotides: TGTGCCTCCAGAAGGGGTACTGAAGCTTTCTTT. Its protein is CASRRGTEAFF.

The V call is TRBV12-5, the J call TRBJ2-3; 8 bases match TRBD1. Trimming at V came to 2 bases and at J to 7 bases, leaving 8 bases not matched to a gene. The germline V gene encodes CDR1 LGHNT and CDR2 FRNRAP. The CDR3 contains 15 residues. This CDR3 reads CASGLLPDREHTQYF. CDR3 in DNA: TGTGCTAGTGGTTTGCTCCCGGACAGGGAACATACGCAGTATTTT. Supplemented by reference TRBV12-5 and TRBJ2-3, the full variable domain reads DARVTQTPRHKVTEMGQEVTMRCQPILGHNTVFWYRQTMMQGLELLAYFRNRAPLDDSGMPKDRFSAEMPDATLATLKIQPSEPRDSAVYFCASGLLPDREHTQYFGPGTRLTVL.

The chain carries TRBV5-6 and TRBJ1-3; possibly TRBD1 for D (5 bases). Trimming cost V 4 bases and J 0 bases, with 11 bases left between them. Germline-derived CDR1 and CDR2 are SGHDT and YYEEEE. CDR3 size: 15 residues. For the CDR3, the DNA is TGTGCCAGCAGCCACGACAGCATCTCTGGAAACACCATATATTTT. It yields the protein CASSHDSISGNTIYF.

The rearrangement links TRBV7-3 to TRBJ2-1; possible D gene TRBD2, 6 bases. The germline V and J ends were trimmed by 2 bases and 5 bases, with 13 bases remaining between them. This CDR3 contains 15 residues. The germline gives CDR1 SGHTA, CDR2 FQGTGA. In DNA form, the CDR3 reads TGTGCCAGCAGCTTAGCCCCCGGGAGTAACAATGAGCAGTTCTTC. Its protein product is CASSLAPGSNNEQFF.

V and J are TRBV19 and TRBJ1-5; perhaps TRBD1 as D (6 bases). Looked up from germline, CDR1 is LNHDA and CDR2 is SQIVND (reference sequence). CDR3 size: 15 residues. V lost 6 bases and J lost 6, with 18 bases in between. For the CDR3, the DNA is TGTGCCAGTAGCCTGGAGGGGGGGGGCGGTCAGCCCCAGCATTTT. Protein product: CASSLEGGGGQPQHF.

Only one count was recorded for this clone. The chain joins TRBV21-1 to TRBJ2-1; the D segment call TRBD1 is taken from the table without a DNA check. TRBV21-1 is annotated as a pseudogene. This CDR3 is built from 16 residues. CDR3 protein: CASSKALSDSYNEQFF. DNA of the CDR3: TGTGCCAGCAGCAAAGCGCTTTCGGACAGCTACAATGAGCAGTTCTTC.

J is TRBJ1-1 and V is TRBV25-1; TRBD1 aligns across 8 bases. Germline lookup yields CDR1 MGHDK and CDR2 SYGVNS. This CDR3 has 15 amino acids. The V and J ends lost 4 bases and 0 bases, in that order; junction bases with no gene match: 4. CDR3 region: CASSGRGLLNTEAFF. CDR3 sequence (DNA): TGTGCCAGCAGTGGCAGGGGGCTTCTGAACACTGAAGCTTTCTTT.

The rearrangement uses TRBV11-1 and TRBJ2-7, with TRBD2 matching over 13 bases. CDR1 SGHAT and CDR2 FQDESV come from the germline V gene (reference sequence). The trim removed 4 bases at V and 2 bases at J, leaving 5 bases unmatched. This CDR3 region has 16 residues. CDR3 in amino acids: CASSSDTSGGAYEQYF. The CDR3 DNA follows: TGTGCCAGCAGCTCGGACACTAGCGGGGGGGCCTACGAGCAGTACTTC.

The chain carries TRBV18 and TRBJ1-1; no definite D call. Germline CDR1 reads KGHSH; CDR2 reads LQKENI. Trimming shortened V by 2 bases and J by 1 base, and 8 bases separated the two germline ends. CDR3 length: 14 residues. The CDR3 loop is CASSPSRANTEAFF. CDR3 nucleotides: TGTGCCAGCTCACCATCAAGGGCGAACACTGAAGCTTTCTTT.

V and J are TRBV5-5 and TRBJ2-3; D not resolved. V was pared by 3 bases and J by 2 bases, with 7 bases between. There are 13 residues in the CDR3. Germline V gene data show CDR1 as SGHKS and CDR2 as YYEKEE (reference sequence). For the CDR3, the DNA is TGTGCCAGCAGCTGGACCTTCACAGATACGCAGTATTTT. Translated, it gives CASSWTFTDTQYF.

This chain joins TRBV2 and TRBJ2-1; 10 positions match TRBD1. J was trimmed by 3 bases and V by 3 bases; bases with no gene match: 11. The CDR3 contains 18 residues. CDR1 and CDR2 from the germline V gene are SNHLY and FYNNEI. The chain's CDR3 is CASSDRTGDRGIYNEQFF. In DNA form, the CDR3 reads TGTGCCAGCAGTGATAGGACCGGGGACAGGGGCATCTACAATGAGCAGTTCTTC.

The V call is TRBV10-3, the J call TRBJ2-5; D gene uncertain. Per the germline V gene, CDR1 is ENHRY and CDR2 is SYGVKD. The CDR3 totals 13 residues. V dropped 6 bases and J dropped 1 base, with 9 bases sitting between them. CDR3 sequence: CAISPDGQETQYF. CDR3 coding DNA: TGTGCCATCAGCCCGGACGGCCAAGAGACCCAGTACTTC.

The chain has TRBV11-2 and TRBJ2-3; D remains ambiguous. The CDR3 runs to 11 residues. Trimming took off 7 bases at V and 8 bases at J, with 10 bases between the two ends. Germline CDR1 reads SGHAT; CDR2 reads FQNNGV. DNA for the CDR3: TGTGCCAGCACCCTAATGGGTACGCAGTATTTT. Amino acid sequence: CASTLMGTQYF.

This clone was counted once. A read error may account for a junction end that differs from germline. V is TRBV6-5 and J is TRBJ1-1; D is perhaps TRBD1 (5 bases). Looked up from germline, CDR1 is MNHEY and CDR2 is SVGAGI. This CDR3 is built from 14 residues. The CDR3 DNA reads TGTGCCAGCACTTACTCGACAGCCAACACTGAAGCTTTCTTT. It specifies CASTYSTANTEAFF.

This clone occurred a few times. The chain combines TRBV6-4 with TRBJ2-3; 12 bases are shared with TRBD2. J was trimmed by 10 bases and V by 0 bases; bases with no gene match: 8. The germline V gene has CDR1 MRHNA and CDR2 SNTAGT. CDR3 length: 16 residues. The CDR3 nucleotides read TGTGCCAGCAGTGACTCCGTGCTAGCGGGGGGGTCTGCGCAGTATTTT. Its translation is CASSDSVLAGGSAQYF.

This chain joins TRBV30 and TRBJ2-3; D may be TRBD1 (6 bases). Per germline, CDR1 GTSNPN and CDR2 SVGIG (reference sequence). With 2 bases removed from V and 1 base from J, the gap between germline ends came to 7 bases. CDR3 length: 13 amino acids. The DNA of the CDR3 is TGTGCCTGGAGTTCAGGGGGCACAGATACGCAGTATTTT. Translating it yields CAWSSGGTDTQYF.

This CDR3 reads CASSQDRGGGTDTQYF. The DNA for the CDR3 is TGCGCCAGCAGCCAAGATCGCGGGGGGGGCACAGATACGCAGTATTTT. The chain uses TRBV4-1 and TRBJ2-3; the match to TRBD2 covers 9 bases. CDR3 size: 16 residues. Germline V CDR1 and CDR2: MGHRA, YSYEKL. J lost 1 base, V lost 0 bases, and 2 bases had no gene match.

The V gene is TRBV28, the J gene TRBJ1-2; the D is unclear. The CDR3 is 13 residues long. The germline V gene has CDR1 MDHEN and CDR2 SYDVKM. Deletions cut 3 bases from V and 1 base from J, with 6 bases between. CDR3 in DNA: TGTGCCAGCAGTTTCCTCCTTAACTATGGCTACACCTTC. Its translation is CASSFLLNYGYTF.

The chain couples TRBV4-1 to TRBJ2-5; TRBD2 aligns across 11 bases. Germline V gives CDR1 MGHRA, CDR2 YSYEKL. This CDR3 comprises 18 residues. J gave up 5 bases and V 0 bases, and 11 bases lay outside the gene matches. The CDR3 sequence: CASSQELAGGPVLETQYF. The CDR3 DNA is TGCGCCAGCAGCCAAGAGTTAGCGGGGGGGCCCGTTTTGGAGACCCAGTACTTC.

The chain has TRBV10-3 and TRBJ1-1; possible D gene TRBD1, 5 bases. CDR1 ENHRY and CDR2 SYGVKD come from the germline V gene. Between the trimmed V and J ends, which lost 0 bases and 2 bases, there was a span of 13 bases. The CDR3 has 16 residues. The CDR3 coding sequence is TGTGCCATCAGTGAGTCGCGGGGACCAACAAACACTGAAGCTTTCTTT. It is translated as CAISESRGPTNTEAFF.

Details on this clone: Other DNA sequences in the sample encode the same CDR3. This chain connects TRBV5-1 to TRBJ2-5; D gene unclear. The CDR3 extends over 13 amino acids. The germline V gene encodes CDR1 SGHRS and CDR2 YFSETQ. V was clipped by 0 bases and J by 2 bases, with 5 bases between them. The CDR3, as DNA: TGCGCCAGCAGCTTGGAGGATCAAGAGACCCAGTACTTC. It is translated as CASSLEDQETQYF.

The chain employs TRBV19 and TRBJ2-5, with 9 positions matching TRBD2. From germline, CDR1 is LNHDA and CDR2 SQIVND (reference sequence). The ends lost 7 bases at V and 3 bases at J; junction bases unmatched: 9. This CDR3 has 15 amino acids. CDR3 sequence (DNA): TGTGCCAGTACCTTTAGCGGGGGCGGGAAAGAGACCCAGTACTTC. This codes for CASTFSGGGKETQYF.

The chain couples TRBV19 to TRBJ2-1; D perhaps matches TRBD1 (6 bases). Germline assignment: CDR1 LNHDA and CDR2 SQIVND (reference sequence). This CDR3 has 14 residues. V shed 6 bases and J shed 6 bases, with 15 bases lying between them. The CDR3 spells CASSLLGQSNEQFF. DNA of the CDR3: TGTGCCAGTAGCCTCCTTGGACAGTCCAATGAGCAGTTCTTC.

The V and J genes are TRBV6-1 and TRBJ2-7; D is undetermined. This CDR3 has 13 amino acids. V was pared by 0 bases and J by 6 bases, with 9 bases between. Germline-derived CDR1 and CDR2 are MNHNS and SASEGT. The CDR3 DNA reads TGTGCCAGCAGTGAAGCTCGGATCGGCGAGCAGTACGTC. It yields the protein CASSEARIGEQYV.

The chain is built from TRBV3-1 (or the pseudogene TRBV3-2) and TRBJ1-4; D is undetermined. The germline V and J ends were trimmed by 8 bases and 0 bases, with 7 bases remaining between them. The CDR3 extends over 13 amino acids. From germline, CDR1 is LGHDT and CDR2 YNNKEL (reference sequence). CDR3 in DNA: TGTGCCAGCCGGGTGTCAACTAATGAAAAACTGTTTTTT. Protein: CASRVSTNEKLFF.

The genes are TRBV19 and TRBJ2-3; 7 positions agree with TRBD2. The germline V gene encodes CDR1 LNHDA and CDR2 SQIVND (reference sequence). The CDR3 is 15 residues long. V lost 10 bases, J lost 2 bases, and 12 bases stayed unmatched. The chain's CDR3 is CATERERGNTDTQYF. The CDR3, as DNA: TGTGCCACCGAGAGGGAGCGGGGCAACACAGATACGCAGTATTTT.